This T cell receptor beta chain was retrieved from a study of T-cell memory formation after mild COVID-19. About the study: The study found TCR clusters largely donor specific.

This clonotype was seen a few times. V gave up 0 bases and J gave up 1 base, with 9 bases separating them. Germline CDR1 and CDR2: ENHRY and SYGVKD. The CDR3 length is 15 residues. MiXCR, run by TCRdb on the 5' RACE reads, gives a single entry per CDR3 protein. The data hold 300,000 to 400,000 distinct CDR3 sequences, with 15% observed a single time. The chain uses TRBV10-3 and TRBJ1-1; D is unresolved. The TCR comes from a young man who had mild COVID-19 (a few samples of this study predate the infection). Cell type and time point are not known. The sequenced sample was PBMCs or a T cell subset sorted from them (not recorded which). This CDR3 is CAISESARGNTEAFF. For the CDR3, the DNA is TGTGCCATCAGTGAGTCGGCGCGGGGGAACACTGAAGCTTTCTTT.